This T cell receptor (beta chain) is drawn from a study of cytomegalovirus exposure and HLA in healthy donors. Whole-study results and caveats: Later analysis identified a missense DCLRE1C variant that was linked to TCR beta V- and J-gene trimming. When the data were analyzed later, several of the most significant clusters appeared to be linked to common viral pathogens. TRBV6-2, TRBV6-3 and some other V segments were excluded as indistinguishable.

Primers included in the PCR were 60 Vbeta and 13 Jbeta primers. In the original analysis: The authors later counted tens of millions of unique TCR beta chains, 9.5 million to 11 million of them shared. Profiling relied on immunoSEQ multiplex PCR, and the TCRdb table lists in-frame clones only, not all of them. That table is the source of V, J and clone size, and D and trimming were worked out from the DNA. The table shows more than 85,000 clones, with approximately 70% occurring only once. Regarding this clone: Its target is not known.

Germline CDR1 reads SGHRS; CDR2 reads YFSETQ. The CDR3 is made up of 15 amino acids. Trimming took 9 bases from V and 0 from J, leaving 13 bases between them. The source material was PBMCs. This clonotype originated in a man aged 40-50 years in good health and CMV-seronegative. The chain employs TRBV5-1 and TRBJ1-6; a weak D match, TRBD1 (5 bases). The CDR3 DNA reads as TGCGCCACCCGAGTCGACAGCTCCTATAATTCACCCCTCCACTTT. Translating gives CATRVDSSYNSPLHF. The full variable domain, with the rest looked up from reference TRBV5-1 and TRBJ1-6, is KAGVTQTPRYLIKTRGQQVTLSCSPISGHRSVSWYQQTPGQGLQFLFEYFSETQRNKGNFPGRFSGRQFSNSRSEMNVSTLELGDSALYLCATRVDSSYNSPLHFGNGTRLTVT.